The T cell receptor (beta chain) under discussion was sequenced for a study of CD8 T cells in ankylosing spondylitis. Each CDR3 protein is one row after TCRdb ran MiXCR on the 5' RACE reads. The sample carries 200,000 to 250,000 distinct CDR3 sequences, approximately 20% recorded once. This clonotype was picked up a small number of times. Its target is unknown. Study results and limitations: In ankylosing spondylitis blood, a motif of about 8 highly homologous TCR beta variants appeared characteristic. It was reported that disease-linked clones were significantly enriched in matched ankylosing spondylitis synovial fluid.

This CDR3 spans 14 amino acids. With V trimmed by 6 bases and J by 3 bases, 4 bases remained unmatched. The receptor comes from a male donor with ankylosing spondylitis. V usage is TRBV12-3 or TRBV12-4 and J usage is TRBJ2-7, with 11 bases aligning to TRBD2. The sample was blood, either unsorted or a sorted T cell fraction (not recorded which). CDR3 nucleotides: TGTGCCAGCAGGATAGCGGGAGGGAGCTACGAGCAGTACTTC. Amino acids: CASRIAGGSYEQYF.